One T cell receptor (beta chain) is described in this entry. In the source study's methods: Reference gene primer amplification yielded estimated nucleated cell counts. Clones were read by immunoSEQ multiplex PCR, and TCRdb kept only the in-frame ones, dropping some. That table gives V, J and clone size, and the DNA gave D and trimming. The sample has 45,000 to 60,000 clones, about nine tenths seen once. This entry belongs to a study of blood T cell repertoires in COVID-19. Study at large: Spain, Italy and the United States supplied samples that represented acute and convalescent COVID-19. T cells, B-cell-depleted T cells, or PBMCs supplied cDNA or gDNA.

This CDR3 contains 14 residues. V was cut by 3 bases and J by 4 bases, with 10 bases left in between. Germline-derived CDR1 and CDR2 are LGHDT and YNNKEL (reference sequence). The V gene is TRBV3-1 (or the pseudogene TRBV3-2), the J gene TRBJ2-4; a possible D gene is TRBD2 (6 bases). Material: peripheral blood. The TCR originated in a man in his sixties with acute or convalescent COVID-19. CDR3 loop: CASSQGGGKNIQYF. The CDR3 DNA is TGTGCCAGCAGCCAGGGGGGTGGAAAAAACATTCAGTACTTC.